The clone carrying this T cell receptor (beta chain) was picked up many times. This CDR3 spans 14 amino acids. CDR1 is MGHRA and CDR2 is YSYEKL in the germline V gene. The germline V and J ends were trimmed by 4 bases and 0 bases, with 8 bases remaining between them. Assignments of participants to cohorts depended upon their own reported clinical history. Study processing details: Reference gene primer amplification gave estimated nucleated cell counts. Assay: immunoSEQ multiplex PCR; the TCRdb copy retains only in-frame clones and omits some. V, J and clone size were drawn from that table, and D and trimming were deduced from the DNA. The sample yields a few hundred thousand clones, approximately 83% seen once. These data belong to a study of blood T cell repertoires in COVID-19.

The receptor comes from a woman aged 40 to 50 with acute COVID-19. The specimen was PBMCs or T cells enriched from blood (not recorded which). The chain joins TRBV4-1 to TRBJ2-3, with a tentative D call TRBD1 (5 bases). In DNA, the CDR3 is TGCGCCAGCAGCCGGACACCTAGCACAGATACGCAGTATTTT. Its protein is CASSRTPSTDTQYF.